The rows below give T cell receptor beta chains drawn from one sample of a study of blood T cell repertoires in COVID-19. Assay used: immunoSEQ multiplex PCR; TCRdb lists only in-frame clones, some missing. The sample has about 75,000 clones; approximately 85% are singletons. The sample comprised peripheral blood. Source of these receptors: an elderly woman with active or convalescent COVID-19. Each CDR3 is given with its conserved first and last residue. A D gene is named only where the DNA matches it firmly. Clone sizes are given selectively: once, few, many, or a class where the clone is expanded.

d_call j_call v_call clone_size cdr3_aa cdr3_nt
TRBD2 TRBJ2-5 TRBV28 . CASSFQIPPGLASATDIQETQYF TGTGCCAGCAGTTTTCAGATCCCCCCGGGACTAGCGTCTGCCACGGACATCCAAGAGACCCAGTACTTC
. TRBJ2-2 TRBV11-2 . CATRDRGRTNTGELFF TGTGCTACCCGGGATCGAGGGCGAACGAACACCGGGGAGCTGTTTTTT
TRBD2 TRBJ2-5 TRBV9 . CASSVDGAGSQETQYF TGTGCCAGCAGCGTAGACGGAGCGGGAAGCCAAGAGACCCAGTACTTC
. TRBJ2-3 TRBV5-6 . CASSGHMAPGTQYF TGTGCCAGCAGCGGACACATGGCCCCAGGGACGCAGTATTTT
TRBD1 TRBJ2-7 TRBV6-2/TRBV6-3 . CASSPGTALRYEQYF TGTGCCAGCAGTCCCGGGACAGCTCTGCGATACGAGCAGTACTTC
. TRBJ1-2 TRBV19 . CASSMALGQTSYGYTF TGTGCCAGTAGTATGGCCCTAGGACAAACAAGCTATGGCTACACCTTC
TRBD2 TRBJ2-1 TRBV27 . CASARRGEYNEQFF TGTGCCAGCGCTAGGCGGGGGGAATACAATGAGCAGTTCTTC
. TRBJ2-5 TRBV7-6 . CASSLADTLYQETQYF TGTGCCAGCAGCTTAGCGGACACACTATACCAAGAGACCCAGTACTTC
. TRBJ2-5 TRBV3-1/TRBV3-2 . CASSQEGGGLQETQYF TGTGCCAGCAGCCAAGAAGGAGGGGGCCTCCAAGAGACCCAGTACTTC
TRBD1 TRBJ2-5 TRBV7-9 . CASSSGQVLKETQYF TGTGCCAGCAGCTCTGGACAGGTACTAAAAGAGACCCAGTACTTC
TRBD1 TRBJ1-6 TRBV6-5 . CASRKPTGGHSPLHF TGTGCCAGCAGAAAGCCGACAGGGGGCCATTCACCCCTCCACTTT
. TRBJ2-5 TRBV3-1/TRBV3-2 . CASSQDLRVQETQYF TGTGCCAGCAGCCAAGATTTGAGGGTCCAAGAGACCCAGTACTTC
TRBD2 TRBJ2-1 TRBV7-2 . CASSPRSGVYNEQFF TGTGCCAGCAGCCCCCGTAGCGGGGTCTACAATGAGCAGTTCTTC
. TRBJ2-1 TRBV30 once CAWSAQNEQFF TGTGCCTGGAGTGCCCAAAATGAGCAGTTCTTC
. TRBJ1-3 TRBV10-3 few CAISASYRGQISGNTIYF TGTGCCATCAGTGCCTCATATCGAGGACAAATCTCTGGAAACACCATATATTTT
. TRBJ2-1 TRBV7-9 . CASSLVGSEQFF TGTGCCAGCAGCTTAGTGGGTAGCGAGCAGTTCTTC
. TRBJ1-3 TRBV18 . CASSPAATGNTIYF TGTGCCAGCTCACCAGCGGCAACAGGAAACACCATATATTTT
. TRBJ2-7 TRBV7-2 . CASSLVYDTAYEQYF TGTGCCAGCAGCTTAGTTTACGACACAGCCTACGAGCAGTACTTC
. TRBJ2-3 TRBV4-1 . CASSQEWGVMWDTQYF TGCGCCAGCAGCCAAGAATGGGGCGTCATGTGGGATACGCAGTATTTT
. TRBJ1-3 TRBV27 . CASRRHYSGNTIYF TGTGCCAGCAGGAGGCATTACTCTGGAAACACCATATATTTT
. TRBJ2-4 TRBV14 . CASSQFPRNIQYF TGTGCCAGCAGCCAATTTCCCCGAAACATTCAGTACTTC
. TRBJ1-3 TRBV6-1 . CASSDPGWDTIYF TGTGCCAGCAGTGACCCCGGGTGGGACACCATATATTTT
TRBD2 TRBJ2-1 TRBV2 . CASSGTSGNEQFF TGTGCCAGCAGTGGGACTAGCGGGAATGAGCAGTTCTTC
. TRBJ2-1 TRBV2 . CASSTIVAGQRNEQFF TGTGCCAGCAGTACCATCGTAGCGGGACAGAGGAATGAGCAGTTCTTC
. TRBJ2-7 TRBV5-4 . CASSAGLRINEQYF TGTGCCAGCAGCGCGGGACTGAGGATTAACGAGCAGTACTTC
. TRBJ2-1 TRBV21-1 once CASSKLRAGKPWNEQFF TGTGCCAGCAGCAAATTGCGAGCGGGGAAACCCTGGAATGAGCAGTTCTTC
. TRBJ1-6 TRBV15 . CATQYSTGSPLHF TGTGCGACCCAATACAGCACAGGCTCACCCCTCCACTTT
. TRBJ2-7 TRBV28 . CATLADRVYEQYF TGTGCCACCTTAGCGGATCGGGTCTACGAGCAGTACTTC
TRBD2 TRBJ2-1 TRBV4-3 . CASSQDWGTSGDNEQFF TGCGCCAGCAGCCAAGATTGGGGGACTAGCGGGGACAATGAGCAGTTCTTC
TRBD1 TRBJ1-2 TRBV7-2 . CASSITGASNYGYTF TGTGCCAGCAGCATAACAGGGGCGTCTAACTATGGCTACACCTTC
. TRBJ1-5 TRBV18 . CASSSTPIRAPNQPQHF TGTGCCAGCTCATCTACACCTATCAGGGCACCCAATCAGCCCCAGCATTTT
TRBD2 TRBJ2-7 TRBV11-2 . CASSRFRLAGDGEQYF TGTGCCAGCAGTCGCTTCAGGCTAGCGGGAGATGGCGAGCAGTACTTC
TRBD2 TRBJ2-3 TRBV11-3 . CASSLDDGGGKYF TGTGCCAGCAGCTTAGATGATGGGGGGGGAAAGTATTTT
. TRBJ2-1 TRBV18 once CASSRAGNEQFF TGTGCCAGCTCACGGGCCGGCAATGAGCAGTTCTTC
TRBD2 TRBJ2-7 TRBV6-1 . CASRERLAGGLLNYEQYF TGTGCCAGCAGAGAACGGCTGGCGGGAGGGCTCCTAAACTACGAGCAGTACTTC
TRBD2 TRBJ2-7 TRBV5-1 . CASSREGQSYEQYF TGCGCCAGCAGCCGGGAGGGCCAATCCTACGAGCAGTACTTC
TRBD1 TRBJ1-5 TRBV19 . CASGNPTGEEPQHF TGTGCCAGTGGGAACCCGACAGGGGAGGAGCCCCAGCATTTT
. TRBJ1-5 TRBV6-6 . CASSYSWQGYQPQHF TGTGCCAGCAGTTACTCGTGGCAGGGGTATCAGCCCCAGCATTTT
TRBD1 TRBJ2-3 TRBV4-1 . CASSNLPGQGFPNTDTQYF TGCGCCAGCAGCAATCTACCGGGACAGGGTTTCCCAAACACAGATACGCAGTATTTT
TRBD2 TRBJ2-7 TRBV5-4 . CASSFGIPSGSYEQYF TGTGCCAGCAGCTTTGGGATCCCTAGCGGTTCCTACGAGCAGTACTTC
TRBD1 TRBJ2-7 TRBV15 . CATSRRYRDRGAYEQYF TGTGCCACCAGCAGGCGATATAGGGACAGGGGCGCCTACGAGCAGTACTTC
. TRBJ2-1 TRBV29-1 . CSVEEWQPNEQFF TGCAGCGTTGAAGAATGGCAACCCAATGAGCAGTTCTTC
. TRBJ1-5 TRBV11-2 . CASSLYRNQPQHF TGTGCCAGCAGCTTGTACAGGAATCAGCCCCAGCATTTT
TRBD2 TRBJ2-1 TRBV27 . CASTGLADNEQFF TGTGCCAGCACCGGACTAGCAGACAATGAGCAGTTCTTC
. TRBJ2-2 TRBV4-1 . CASSQVGLRLGSIFTGELFF TGCGCCAGCAGCCAAGTTGGCTTGAGACTAGGGTCTATATTCACCGGGGAGCTGTTTTTT
. TRBJ1-2 TRBV11-2 . CASSLVGAGYTF TGTGCCAGCAGCTTAGTGGGGGCAGGCTACACCTTC
. TRBJ1-2 TRBV11-1 . CASSQTGRANYGYTF TGTGCCAGCAGCCAGACCGGCAGGGCCAACTATGGCTACACCTTC
. TRBJ1-5 TRBV2 . CASSENQGSNQPQHF TGTGCCAGCAGTGAGAATCAGGGTAGTAATCAGCCCCAGCATTTT
TRBD1 TRBJ1-2 TRBV20-1 . CGAGGNYGYTF TGCGGGGCAGGGGGGAACTATGGCTACACCTTC
TRBD1 TRBJ2-7 TRBV7-2 . CASSLWQGASYEQYF TGTGCCAGCAGCTTATGGCAGGGGGCGTCCTACGAGCAGTACTTC
. TRBJ1-3 TRBV30 . CAYTPGSSSGNTIYF TGTGCCTATACCCCGGGGTCGAGCTCTGGAAACACCATATATTTT
. TRBJ2-7 TRBV27 . CASSLKLAYEQYF TGTGCCAGCAGTTTGAAATTAGCCTACGAGCAGTACTTC
. TRBJ2-1 TRBV9 . CASSTKSGRPLSSYNEQFF TGTGCCAGCAGCACCAAATCCGGGAGACCCTTAAGCTCCTACAATGAGCAGTTCTTC
TRBD1 TRBJ2-3 TRBV12-5 . CASGPPDRRTDTQYF TGTGCTAGTGGCCCTCCGGACAGGCGCACAGATACGCAGTATTTT